The 25 T cell receptor beta chains listed next were all sequenced from one sample in a study of graft-versus-host responses after intestinal transplantation. Their antigen targets remain unknown. Clones were sequenced by immunoSEQ multiplex PCR, and TCRdb holds only the in-frame ones, with some missing. The data hold 95,000 to 150,000 clones, with over 80% observed a single time. Sequences were derived from unstimulated CD4+ T cells sorted from spleen or lymph node cells, sampled before intestinal transplant. The source is a human donor who received an intestinal transplant.

The chain combines TRBV7-9 with TRBJ2-7; no definite D call. Germline CDR1 SEHNR, CDR2 FQNEAQ (reference sequence). CDR3 length: 14 amino acids. V was clipped by 5 bases and J by 0 bases, with 11 bases between them. The CDR3 here is CASSLVASSYEQYF. The DNA of the CDR3 is TGTGCCAGCAGCCTAGTGGCGAGCTCCTACGAGCAGTACTTC. Full variable domain (rest looked up from reference TRBV7-9 and TRBJ2-7): DTGVSQNPRHKITKRGQNVTFRCDPISEHNRLYWYRQTLGQGPEFLTYFQNEAQLEKSRLLSDRFSAERPKGSFSTLEIQRTEQGDSAMYLCASSLVASSYEQYFGPGTRLTVT.

The chain links TRBV5-1 to TRBJ1-4, with D unresolved. This CDR3 contains 15 residues. Germline V gene lookup returns CDR1 SGHRS and CDR2 YFSETQ. V was trimmed by 4 bases and J by 4 bases, leaving 14 bases between them. Here the CDR3 reads CASSLSLRDNEKLFF. The CDR3 region has the DNA TGCGCCAGCAGCCTGAGTTTGAGAGATAATGAAAAACTGTTTTTT.

The V gene is TRBV29-1, the J gene TRBJ1-2; no definite D call. CDR1 is SQVTM, CDR2 ANQGSEA, per germline. The CDR3 extends over 11 amino acids. V was shortened by 4 bases and J by 4 bases, with 7 bases between the two germline ends. The CDR3 is CSVVRLYGYTF. CDR3 in DNA: TGCAGCGTTGTTCGGCTCTATGGCTACACCTTC.

The sample holds one count of this clone. The chain has TRBV11-2 and TRBJ2-1; D gene uncertain. The CDR3 extends over 14 amino acids. Germline CDR1 SGHAT, CDR2 FQNNGV. The V end lost 5 bases, the J end lost 9 bases, and 17 bases lay between the germline ends. CDR3 in amino acids: CASSPASPSGEQFF. Here the CDR3 DNA reads TGTGCCAGCAGCCCAGCCTCCCCTAGTGGTGAGCAGTTCTTC.

This chain joins TRBV15 and TRBJ1-5; D remains unclear. The CDR3 sequence is 15 residues long. Germline V gene data show CDR1 as LNHNV and CDR2 as YYDKDF (reference sequence). The V gene lost 3 bases and the J gene lost 1 base, with 10 bases spanning the gap. This chain's CDR3 is CATSSGRMSNQPQHF. CDR3 nucleotide sequence: TGTGCCACCAGCAGTGGACGGATGAGCAATCAGCCCCAGCATTTT. Combining the CDR3 with reference TRBV15 and TRBJ1-5 gives the whole variable domain DAMVIQNPRYQVTQFGKPVTLSCSQTLNHNVMYWYQQKSSQAPKLLFHYYDKDFNNEADTPDNFQSRRPNTSFCFLDIRSPGLGDTAMYLCATSSGRMSNQPQHFGDGTRLSIL.

This chain uses TRBV28 with TRBJ2-2; 8 nucleotides agree with TRBD2. The V gene end was trimmed by 6 bases and the J gene end by 4 bases; junction bases not matched to a gene: 7. The germline gives CDR1 MDHEN, CDR2 SYDVKM. The CDR3 sequence is 15 residues long. CDR3 nucleotides: TGTGCCAGCAGCCCAAGCGGGAGAGGCACCGGGGAGCTGTTTTTT. It translates to CASSPSGRGTGELFF.

The chain recombines TRBV10-3 with TRBJ1-3; the D gene is possibly TRBD1 (5 bases). Germline V gene lookup returns CDR1 ENHRY and CDR2 SYGVKD. V lost 6 bases and J lost 0, with 12 bases in between. This CDR3 has 15 residues. DNA of the CDR3: TGTGCCATCAGGGAGCCAGGGAGCTCTGGAAACACCATATATTTT. Translated: CAIREPGSSGNTIYF.

This chain connects TRBV5-1 to TRBJ2-5; no clear D gene. With 7 bases removed from V and 1 base from J, the gap between germline ends came to 5 bases. CDR3 length: 11 amino acids. The germline CDR1 and CDR2 sequences are SGHRS and YFSETQ. CDR3 protein: CASARQETQYF. The DNA for the CDR3 is TGCGCCAGCGCACGCCAAGAGACCCAGTACTTC.

The rearrangement uses TRBV6-5 and TRBJ2-3; 7 bases align to TRBD1. From germline, CDR1 is MNHEY and CDR2 SVGAGI. This CDR3 has 13 residues. Losses at the gene ends were 2 bases for V and 7 bases for J; bases not matched to a gene: 3. For the CDR3, the DNA is TGTGCCAGCAGTTACAGGGGGCGGAATACGCAGTATTTT. Its protein is CASSYRGRNTQYF.

This chain uses TRBV4-1 with TRBJ1-2; no reliable D call. Trimming stripped 1 base from V and 2 bases from J, with 8 bases between. Looked up from germline, CDR1 is MGHRA and CDR2 is YSYEKL. The CDR3 covers 14 residues. The chain's CDR3 is CASSQGLENYGYTF. CDR3 in DNA: TGCGCCAGCAGCCAAGGCTTGGAAAACTATGGCTACACCTTC.

The J gene is TRBJ2-7, the V gene TRBV5-1; TRBD1 aligns across 7 bases. This CDR3 region has 12 residues. Trimming cost V 3 bases and J 10 bases; bases outside gene matches: 7. The V gene's germline CDR1 is SGHRS and CDR2 YFSETQ. The CDR3 sequence is CASSSQTGSQYF. CDR3 bases: TGCGCCAGCAGCTCCCAGACAGGGTCCCAGTACTTC.

This clone was counted a single time. The chain couples TRBV7-3 to TRBJ2-3; the match to TRBD2 covers 12 bases. V dropped 3 bases and J dropped 3; count of bases not matched to a gene: 4. The CDR3 loop spans 16 amino acids. Germline V lookup: CDR1 SGHTA, CDR2 FQGTGA. In DNA, the CDR3 is TGTGCCAGCAGCTTCCGACTAGCGGGAGTGACAGATACGCAGTATTTT. Protein sequence: CASSFRLAGVTDTQYF.

This clone was found once. This chain links TRBV15 with TRBJ2-5; 13 bases line up with TRBD2. The CDR3 is 15 residues long. Trimming at V came to 3 bases and at J to 5 bases, leaving 3 bases not matched to a gene. CDR1 is LNHNV and CDR2 is YYDKDF in the germline V gene (reference sequence). The CDR3 protein is CATSRGTSGTETQYF. CDR3 sequence (DNA): TGTGCCACCAGCAGGGGGACTAGCGGGACCGAGACCCAGTACTTC.

The V call is TRBV9, the J call TRBJ2-5; 12 nucleotides agree with TRBD2. CDR3 length equals 19 residues. Germline-derived CDR1 and CDR2 are SGDLS and YYNGEE. Germline trimming cut 3 bases from V and 5 bases from J; bases unmatched to any gene: 17. CDR3 loop: CASSDRRSPSGRAWETQYF. The CDR3 bases are TGTGCCAGCAGCGATCGTAGATCCCCTAGCGGGAGGGCCTGGGAGACCCAGTACTTC.

The rearrangement links TRBV6-5 to TRBJ1-2; D call uncertain. Trimming stripped 0 bases from V and 2 bases from J, with 13 bases between. Germline V gene lookup returns CDR1 MNHEY and CDR2 SVGAGI. The CDR3 consists of 16 residues. The CDR3 DNA reads as TGTGCCAGCAGTTACTCGGCAGGCATCAGAAACTATGGCTACACCTTC. Translation: CASSYSAGIRNYGYTF.

This chain connects TRBV27 to TRBJ1-1; D ambiguous. With 6 bases removed from V and 7 bases from J, the gap between germline ends came to 15 bases. The CDR3 runs to 13 residues. Germline CDR1 and CDR2: MNHEY and SMNVEV (reference sequence). The CDR3 reads CASSSQVMGEAFF. The CDR3 coding sequence is TGTGCCAGCAGCTCTCAAGTAATGGGTGAAGCTTTCTTT.

This clone appeared once. The gene calls are TRBV5-1 and TRBJ1-5; a possible D gene is TRBD1 (5 bases). Trimming stripped 0 bases from V and 9 bases from J, with 19 bases between. CDR1 and CDR2 from the germline V gene are SGHRS and YFSETQ. The CDR3 has 16 residues. In DNA, the CDR3 is TGCGCCAGCAGCTTGGATTGGCAGGGTCGGGGTACGCCCCAGCATTTT. As protein: CASSLDWQGRGTPQHF.

The V gene is TRBV6-5, the J gene TRBJ2-5; 10 nucleotides agree with TRBD2. The CDR3 is 15 amino acids. The germline V gene encodes CDR1 MNHEY and CDR2 SVGAGI. J lost 10 bases, V lost 5 bases, and 13 bases had no gene match. CDR3 sequence: CASSGGLAGATIQYF. DNA of the CDR3: TGTGCCAGCAGTGGCGGTCTAGCGGGAGCTACGATCCAGTACTTC.

This rearrangement joins TRBV7-9 to TRBJ1-1, with unresolved D. V shed 5 bases and J shed 7 bases, with 8 bases lying between them. CDR1 and CDR2 from the germline V gene are SEHNR and FQNEAQ (reference sequence). The CDR3 consists of 11 residues. CDR3: CASSPQVEAFF. CDR3 bases: TGTGCCAGCAGCCCCCAAGTTGAAGCTTTCTTT.

The V gene is TRBV7-9, the J gene TRBJ2-2, with 14 bases identical to TRBD2. The junction had 10 bases not matched to a gene; V was cut back by 5 bases and J by 5 bases. Germline values: CDR1 SEHNR, CDR2 FQNEAQ (reference sequence). The CDR3 has 18 residues. This chain's CDR3 is CASSGGLAGVSGTGELFF. For the CDR3, the DNA is TGTGCCAGCAGCGGGGGACTAGCGGGAGTGTCGGGTACCGGGGAGCTGTTTTTT.

This clone was observed a few times. The J gene is TRBJ2-2, the V gene TRBV20-1; D gene ambiguous. V was shortened by 3 bases and J by 4 bases, with 3 bases between the two germline ends. Germline values: CDR1 DFQATT, CDR2 SNEGSKA (reference sequence). The CDR3 contains 11 residues. The DNA for the CDR3 is TGCAGTGCTAGGGGCACCGGGGAGCTGTTTTTT. Amino acid sequence: CSARGTGELFF.

In its sample, this clone was seen a few times. V usage is TRBV19 and J usage is TRBJ2-7, with TRBD1 matching 11 bases. The J segment lost 7 bases and the V segment lost 6 bases, leaving 8 bases of the junction unmatched. Per germline, CDR1 LNHDA and CDR2 SQIVND (reference sequence). The CDR3 runs to 14 residues. CDR3 sequence reads: CASSPRDRGLEQYF. The CDR3 DNA reads TGTGCCAGTAGCCCCCGGGACAGGGGGTTGGAGCAGTACTTC.

The chain is built from TRBV29-1 and TRBJ2-7; a weak D match, TRBD1 (5 bases). The V gene's germline CDR1 is SQVTM and CDR2 ANQGSEA. The length of the CDR3 is 11 residues. The ends were cut back, 5 bases at V and 2 bases at J, with 7 bases in the middle. The CDR3 coding sequence is TGCAGCGTTAAGGGGACCTACGAGCAGTACTTC. Protein: CSVKGTYEQYF.

This clone was picked up one time. The chain is built from TRBV10-1 and TRBJ1-5, with D possibly TRBD1 on 5 matching bases. Per the germline V gene, CDR1 is WNHNN and CDR2 is SYGVQD (reference sequence). The V end was cut by 6 bases, the J end by 0 bases, with 24 bases between. There are 19 residues in the CDR3. CDR3 residues: CASRSCRDTGFYSNQPQHF. The CDR3 bases are TGCGCCAGCAGGTCCTGCAGGGATACGGGTTTCTATAGCAATCAGCCCCAGCATTTT.

This CDR3 is CASSKGTKKETQYF. Here the CDR3 DNA reads TGTGCCAGTAGTAAAGGGACCAAAAAAGAGACCCAGTACTTC. V is TRBV19 and J is TRBJ2-5, with D perhaps TRBD1 or TRBD2 (5 bases each). The V gene's germline CDR1 is LNHDA and CDR2 SQIVND (reference sequence). The CDR3 is 14 residues long. V lost 4 bases and J lost 3, with 12 bases in between.